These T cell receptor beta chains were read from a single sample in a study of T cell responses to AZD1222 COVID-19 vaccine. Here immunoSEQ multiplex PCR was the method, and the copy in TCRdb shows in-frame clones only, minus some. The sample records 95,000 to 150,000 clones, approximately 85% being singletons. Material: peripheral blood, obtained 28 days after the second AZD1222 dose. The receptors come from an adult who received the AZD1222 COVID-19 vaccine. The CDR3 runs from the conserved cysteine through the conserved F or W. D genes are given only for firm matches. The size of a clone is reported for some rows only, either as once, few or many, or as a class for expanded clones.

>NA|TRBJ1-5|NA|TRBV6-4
TGTGCCAGCAGTGACCCACGTGGGTTGAGCAATCAGCCCCAGCATTTT
CASSDPRGLSNQPQHF
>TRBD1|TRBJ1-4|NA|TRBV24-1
TGTGCCACCAGCGAAGTGGCAGGGGGGAATGAAAAACTGTTTTTT
CATSEVAGGNEKLFF
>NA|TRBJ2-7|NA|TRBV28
TGTGCCAGCACCCCAACGGGGGAATGGGACGAGCAGTACTTC
CASTPTGEWDEQYF
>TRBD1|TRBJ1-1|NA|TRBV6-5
TGTGCCAGCAGTCAAAGGACAGGGGGCACTGAAGCTTTCTTT
CASSQRTGGTEAFF
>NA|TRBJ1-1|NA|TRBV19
TGTGCCAGTACCCGATTCAGGGGAAACACTGAAGCTTTCTTT
CASTRFRGNTEAFF
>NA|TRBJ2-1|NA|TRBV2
TGTGCCAGCAGTGACATGGGCCTCCTGAATGAGCAGTTCTTC
CASSDMGLLNEQFF
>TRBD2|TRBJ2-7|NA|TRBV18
TGTGCCAGCTCACCATTAACTAGCGACGAGCAGTACTTC
CASSPLTSDEQYF
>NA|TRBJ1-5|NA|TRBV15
TGTGCCACCAGCAGGGAACAGGAAAGCTATCAGCCCCAGCATTTT
CATSREQESYQPQHF
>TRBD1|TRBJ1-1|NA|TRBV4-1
TGCGCCAGCAGCCTAGCCCCAACAGGGGCAGGGGGCAAAACTGAAGCTTTCTTT
CASSLAPTGAGGKTEAFF
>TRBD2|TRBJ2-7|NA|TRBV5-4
TGTGCCAGCAGCTTACTAGCGGGGCCGTCGGAACAGTACTTC
CASSLLAGPSEQYF
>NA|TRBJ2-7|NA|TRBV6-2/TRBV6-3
TGTGCCAGCAGTTGGACAGTTCCAATCTACGAGCAGTACTTC
CASSWTVPIYEQYF
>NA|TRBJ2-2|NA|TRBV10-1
TGCGCCACCGAAAGTGGGGGCGGGGCCGGGGAGCTGTTTTTT
CATESGGGAGELFF
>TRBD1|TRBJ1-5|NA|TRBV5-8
TGTGCCAGCAGCTCCGGGACAGGACCTAATCAGCCCCAGCATTTT
CASSSGTGPNQPQHF
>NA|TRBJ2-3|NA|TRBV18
TGTGCCAGCTCACCACTGGAGCCGGGCACAGATACGCAGTATTTT
CASSPLEPGTDTQYF
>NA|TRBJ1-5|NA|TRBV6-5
TGTGCCATCTCCCCAGGCCCAAAAGGGCCCCAGCATTTT
CAISPGPKGPQHF
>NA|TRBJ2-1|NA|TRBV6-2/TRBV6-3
TGTGCCAGCAGTCGGACATATGAGCAGTTCTTC
CASSRTYEQFF
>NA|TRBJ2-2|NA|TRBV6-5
TGTGCCAGCAGTTACCCCAACACCGGGGAGCTGTTTTTT
CASSYPNTGELFF
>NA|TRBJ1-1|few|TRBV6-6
TGTGCCAGCAGTTTCATAGGGGGTGAGACTGAAGCTTTCTTT
CASSFIGGETEAFF
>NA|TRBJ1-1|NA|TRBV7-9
TGTGCCAGCAGCTTAGCTATGATCACTGAAGCTTTCTTT
CASSLAMITEAFF
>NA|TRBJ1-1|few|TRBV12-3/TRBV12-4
TGTGCCAGCAGGGGGGACACAAGCACTGAAGCTTTCTTT
CASRGDTSTEAFF
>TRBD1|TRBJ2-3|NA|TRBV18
TGTGCCAGCTCACCGACAGGGGGCAGCACAGATACGCAGTATTTT
CASSPTGGSTDTQYF
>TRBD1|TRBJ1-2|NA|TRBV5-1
TGCGCCAGCAGCTTGGGACAGGGGGTATACTATGGCTACACCTTC
CASSLGQGVYYGYTF
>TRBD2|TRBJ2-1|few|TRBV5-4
TGTGCCAGCGGGGGCGGGGGGAGCTCCTACAATGAGCAGTTCTTC
CASGGGGSSYNEQFF